The rows below give T cell receptor beta chains drawn from one sample of a study of chemoradiotherapy in HPV16-positive cancers. Assay: immunoSEQ multiplex PCR; the TCRdb copy retains only in-frame clones and omits some. The sample lists about 25,000 clones, around 94% occurring once. The material sequenced was blood, taken from a patient who underwent chemoradiotherapy. The receptor set was obtained from a human donor with HPV-associated anogenital cancer. CDR3s leave out the opening cysteine and the closing phenylalanine or tryptophan. Each record gives: clone size, D gene, V gene, J gene, CDR3 protein. The D gene is left open where the match is weak. Only some rows state a clone size, as once, few, many or a class for expanded clones.

once,-,TRBV27,TRBJ2-1,ASRSGYTSYNEQF
-,TRBD2,TRBV5-4,TRBJ2-1,ASSSGGGRENNEQF
-,-,TRBV18,TRBJ1-3,ASSTSGESSGSTIY
-,TRBD1,TRBV9,TRBJ1-6,ASSARDRGQSPLH
medium-sized,-,TRBV5-5,TRBJ1-3,ASSLRGDPGNTIY
-,-,TRBV18,TRBJ2-7,ASSPRTAGEQY
once,-,TRBV19,TRBJ1-4,ASSLINEKLF
-,-,TRBV7-9,TRBJ1-1,ASSLAGNTEAF
-,TRBD2,TRBV18,TRBJ2-1,ASSPDPTSSLNEQF
-,TRBD2,TRBV18,TRBJ2-7,ASSPGGMNEQY
-,TRBD2,TRBV2,TRBJ2-1,ASSLLAGVGNEQF
-,-,TRBV7-2,TRBJ2-1,ASSFGGGLGYNEQF
-,TRBD2,TRBV5-1,TRBJ2-7,ASSSLPGGEQY
-,TRBD2,TRBV29-1,TRBJ2-2,SVGSGLAGGPNTGELF
-,-,TRBV11-2,TRBJ2-5,ASSSRGSVQETQY
-,-,TRBV5-4,TRBJ2-3,ASNIYGGSTDTQY
-,-,TRBV14,TRBJ2-3,ASSQELALPTDTQY
-,TRBD1,TRBV13,TRBJ2-3,ASSAGQGTTDTQY